Below, 18 T cell receptor beta chains from the same sample are listed, as sequenced in a study of blood T cell repertoires in COVID-19. The protocol was immunoSEQ multiplex PCR, while the TCRdb copy is restricted to in-frame clones and leaves out a portion. Among some 45,000 clones listed, roughly four fifths were seen once. Source material: peripheral blood. The receptors derive from a human donor in a cohort sampled during active COVID-19.

This clone came up once. The chain has TRBV6-6 and TRBJ1-1, with no clear D. Trimming cost V 4 bases and J 1 base, with 10 bases left between them. Germline V lookup: CDR1 MNHNY, CDR2 SVGAGI (reference sequence). CDR3 length: 14 residues. The CDR3: CASSSRQTNTEAFF. The CDR3 DNA is TGTGCCAGCAGTTCCAGACAAACGAACACTGAAGCTTTCTTT.

The chain couples TRBV24-1 to TRBJ2-1; 7 bases line up with TRBD1. Trimming at V came to 4 bases and at J to 15 bases, leaving 11 bases not matched to a gene. There are 13 residues in the CDR3. The germline CDR1 and CDR2 sequences are KGHDR and SFDVKD. The CDR3 DNA reads as TGTGCCACCAGTGACGAGGGGGCCCGGGCGTGGTTCTTC. Translation: CATSDEGARAWFF.

Here the CDR3 reads CASLGGDASDEQYF. CDR3 coding DNA: TGTGCCAGCTTGGGGGGGGACGCTAGCGACGAGCAGTACTTC. The J gene is TRBJ2-7, the V gene TRBV6-5; 7 nucleotides line up with TRBD2. The CDR3 has 14 amino acids. CDR1 is MNHEY and CDR2 is SVGAGI in the germline V gene. V lost 8 bases, J lost 5 bases, and 12 bases stayed unmatched.

V gene TRBV5-1 combines with J gene TRBJ2-3, with D possibly being TRBD1 (5 bases). V lost 4 bases to trimming and J lost 2 bases, with 14 bases between them. Looked up from germline, CDR1 is SGHRS and CDR2 is YFSETQ. This CDR3 has 15 amino acids. CDR3 DNA sequence: TGCGCCAGCAGCCCGACAGCCTCTTTCACAGATACGCAGTATTTT. Translated, it gives CASSPTASFTDTQYF.

The CDR3 here is CASSPGQVVRGELFF. The CDR3 coding sequence is TGTGCCAGCAGCCCCGGACAGGTGGTTCGAGGGGAGCTGTTTTTT. V and J are TRBV11-3 and TRBJ2-2; 7 bases are a match to TRBD1. Per the germline V gene, CDR1 is SGHNT and CDR2 is YENEEA. The J segment lost 8 bases and the V segment lost 5 bases, leaving 11 bases of the junction unmatched. CDR3 length equals 15 residues. Together with reference TRBV11-3 and TRBJ2-2, the CDR3 gives the full variable domain: EAGVVQSPRYKIIEKKQPVAFWCNPISGHNTLYWYLQNLGQGPELLIRYENEEAVDDSQLPKDRFSAERLKGVDSTLKIQPAELGDSAVYLCASSPGQVVRGELFFGEGSRLTVL.

This chain links TRBV2 with TRBJ2-3; 13 bases fit TRBD2. CDR3 length equals 15 residues. The ends lost 5 bases at V and 4 bases at J; junction bases unmatched: 3. Germline CDR1 and CDR2: SNHLY and FYNNEI. The DNA for the CDR3 is TGTGCCAGCAGTTTACTAGCGGGAGGGCCAGATACGCAGTATTTT. It is translated as CASSLLAGGPDTQYF.

The J gene is TRBJ2-7, the V gene TRBV11-2, with 7 bases lining up with TRBD1. V was pared by 10 bases and J by 6 bases, with 12 bases of the junction left unmatched. CDR1 and CDR2 from the germline V gene are SGHAT and FQNNGV. There are 13 residues in the CDR3. CDR3: CATEDRRYPEQYF. CDR3 DNA: TGTGCCACCGAGGACAGGAGATATCCCGAGCAGTACTTC.

The chain couples TRBV2 to TRBJ2-7; 11 bases are shared with TRBD1. The CDR3 contains 13 residues. From germline, CDR1 is SNHLY and CDR2 FYNNEI. Germline trimming cut 8 bases from V and 2 bases from J; bases unmatched to any gene: 2. The CDR3 coding sequence is TGTGCCAGCGCGGGACAGGGGGCCTACGAGCAGTACTTC. This translates into CASAGQGAYEQYF.

The chain recombines TRBV7-9 with TRBJ2-3, with D tentatively TRBD2 (5 bases). The CDR3 is made up of 15 amino acids. Trimming removed 0 bases from V and 6 bases from J, with 13 bases in between. CDR1 is SEHNR and CDR2 is FQNEAQ in the germline V gene (reference sequence). Here the CDR3 DNA reads TGTGCCAGCAGCTTAGCGGGAGAGCCCTGGGATACGCAGTATTTT. Amino acids: CASSLAGEPWDTQYF.

This chain joins TRBV18 and TRBJ2-3; 8 bases are a match to TRBD1. Germline V gene lookup returns CDR1 KGHSH and CDR2 LQKENI. The CDR3 contains 15 residues. V lost 6 bases to trimming and J lost 8 bases; unmatched junction nucleotides: 13. The CDR3 sequence: CASSLGQGAIGTQYF. DNA for the CDR3: TGTGCCAGCTCCCTTGGACAGGGAGCGATCGGTACGCAGTATTTT.

This chain uses TRBV7-2 with TRBJ2-1; 7 bases line up with TRBD1. CDR1 and CDR2 from the germline V gene are SGHTA and FQGNSA. This CDR3 contains 16 residues. Unmatched junction bases numbered 12, after V lost 4 bases and J lost 6 bases. This chain's CDR3 is CASSSDRDRHPNEQFF. The CDR3, as DNA: TGTGCCAGCAGCTCAGACAGGGACCGCCACCCCAATGAGCAGTTCTTC.

This sequence joins TRBV6-5 and TRBJ1-5; TRBD1 agrees at 7 bases. Germline CDR1 reads MNHEY; CDR2 reads SVGAGI. The CDR3 length is 13 residues. The V gene end was trimmed by 5 bases and the J gene end by 5 bases; junction bases not matched to a gene: 3. The CDR3, as DNA: TGTGCCAGCAGTAGGGACAGTTATCAGCCCCAGCATTTT. Its protein is CASSRDSYQPQHF.

This clone was seen more than once but under ten times. V and J are TRBV3-1 (or the pseudogene TRBV3-2) and TRBJ2-1; 7 bases match TRBD1. The CDR3 has 14 residues. With V trimmed by 0 bases and J by 7 bases, 3 bases remained unmatched. CDR1 and CDR2 from the germline V gene are LGHDT and YNNKEL (reference sequence). CDR3 in DNA: TGTGCCAGCAGCCAAGATCGACAGGGAAATGAGCAGTTCTTC. Encoded protein: CASSQDRQGNEQFF.

V usage is TRBV19 and J usage is TRBJ2-4, with 14 bases that match TRBD2. CDR3 length: 19 residues. Per the germline V gene, CDR1 is LNHDA and CDR2 is SQIVND (reference sequence). With 6 bases clipped from V and 1 base from J, the junction kept 11 bases outside the gene matches. The CDR3 reads CASSTGTSGSLMAKNIQYF. DNA of the CDR3: TGTGCCAGTAGCACCGGGACTAGCGGGAGTCTCATGGCCAAAAACATTCAGTACTTC.

The chain has TRBV6-5 and TRBJ2-1; 11 bases map to TRBD2. With 3 bases clipped from V and 10 bases from J, the junction kept 8 bases outside the gene matches. There are 15 residues in the CDR3. Looked up from germline, CDR1 is MNHEY and CDR2 is SVGAGI. The CDR3 nucleotides read TGTGCCAGCAGTTATGTGGTAGCGGGAGGGGAGGAGCAGTTCTTC. Its translation is CASSYVVAGGEEQFF.

The chain employs TRBV6-2 or TRBV6-3 and TRBJ2-2; 8 positions agree with TRBD2. Unmatched junction bases numbered 11, after V lost 2 bases and J lost 6 bases. Germline V gene data show CDR1 as MNHEY and CDR2 as SVGEGT. The CDR3 runs 17 residues. CDR3 DNA sequence: TGTGCCAGCAGTTACCCGTTTGGAGCGGGAGTGTCCGGGGAGCTGTTTTTT. Its translation is CASSYPFGAGVSGELFF.

This clone was seen just once. The chain combines TRBV10-1 with TRBJ2-7; 7 nucleotides agree with TRBD1. Unmatched junction bases numbered 7, after V lost 6 bases and J lost 5 bases. Germline CDR1 is WNHNN and CDR2 is SYGVQD (reference sequence). The CDR3 loop spans 13 amino acids. The DNA of the CDR3 is TGCGCCAGCAGCAAGACAGGGTCCCACGAGCAGTACTTC. Its protein product is CASSKTGSHEQYF.

The CDR3 region has the DNA TGTGCCAGCAGATTGGACAGGGGCTCCTACGAGCAGTACTTC. This codes for CASRLDRGSYEQYF. The rearrangement joins TRBV6-5 to TRBJ2-7, with TRBD1 matching 9 bases. CDR3 length equals 14 residues. The germline V gene encodes CDR1 MNHEY and CDR2 SVGAGI. V was clipped by 6 bases and J by 0 bases; unmatched bases: 3.